The 26 T cell receptor beta chains below come from one sample, sequenced in a study of cytomegalovirus exposure and HLA in healthy donors. The PCR made use of 60 Vbeta and 13 Jbeta primers. Generated by immunoSEQ multiplex PCR, the TCRdb table keeps only in-frame clones and is missing some. Of roughly 54,000 clones in the sample, 70% to 85% were seen once. Specimen: PBMCs. These receptors were obtained from a man in his forties or fifties in good health and CMV-seronegative.

The rearrangement joins TRBV13 to TRBJ1-6; the match to TRBD1 covers 10 bases. V shed 4 bases, J shed 9 bases, and the junction held 9 bases outside the gene matches. Germline loops: CDR1 PRHDT, CDR2 FYEKMQ (reference sequence). CDR3 length: 16 amino acids. CDR3 DNA: TGTGCCAGCAGCTACAGACAGGGGGCTATGTTTTCACCCCTCCACTTT. Protein sequence: CASSYRQGAMFSPLHF.

The rearrangement uses TRBV6-6 and TRBJ1-2; a possible D gene is TRBD1 (6 bases). Between the trimmed V and J ends, which lost 7 bases and 3 bases, there was a span of 18 bases. The CDR3 is 15 residues long. The germline CDR1 and CDR2 sequences are MNHNY and SVGAGI (reference sequence). CDR3 nucleotides: TGTGCCAGCACGCTCGGACAGAGAGTAGACTATGGCTACACCTTC. Translated: CASTLGQRVDYGYTF.

The J gene is TRBJ2-7, the V gene TRBV5-1, with D possibly matching TRBD2 (7 bases). The CDR3 is 13 amino acids. Looked up from germline, CDR1 is SGHRS and CDR2 is YFSETQ. With 7 bases removed from V and 0 bases from J, the gap between germline ends came to 11 bases. The CDR3 sequence: CASRGDTSYEQYF. As DNA, the CDR3 is TGCGCCAGCCGGGGGGACACCTCCTACGAGCAGTACTTC.

The chain joins TRBV5-4 to TRBJ2-2; TRBD2 matches 7 bases. Germline CDR1 SGHNT, CDR2 YYREEE (reference sequence). CDR3 length: 16 residues. The junction had 10 bases not matched to a gene; V was cut back by 7 bases and J by 1 base. This CDR3 is CASQAPGTKNTGELFF. CDR3 DNA: TGTGCCAGCCAAGCCCCCGGGACTAAGAACACCGGGGAGCTGTTTTTT.

As regards this clone: An end of the junction does not agree with germline; a read error may underlie this. The V gene is TRBV2, the J gene TRBJ2-5; D perhaps matches TRBD2 (6 bases). The V gene's germline CDR1 is SNHLY and CDR2 FYNNEI. The CDR3 contains 11 residues. CDR3 loop: CASSEFSGCDF. The CDR3 DNA is TGTGCCAGCAGTGAATTCAGCGGGTGTGACTTC.

As DNA, the CDR3 is TGCGCCAGCAGCTTTAATACCGCCGGTGAGCAGTTCTTC. Translating it yields CASSFNTAGEQFF. V gene TRBV5-1 combines with J gene TRBJ2-1; D is unclear. V lost 2 bases and J 9 bases, leaving 12 bases between the germline ends. The CDR3 consists of 13 residues. CDR1 and CDR2 (germline): SGHRS, YFSETQ.

This chain joins TRBV2 and TRBJ1-5; tentative D call: TRBD1 (6 bases). Germline CDR1 and CDR2: SNHLY and FYNNEI. Trimming took 6 bases from V and 5 from J, leaving 17 bases between them. The length of the CDR3 is 15 residues. CDR3 sequence (DNA): TGTGCCAGCAGCCCCCTGGAAGGGGGAGATCAGCCCCAGCATTTT. It codes for CASSPLEGGDQPQHF. The entire variable domain, with the rest obtained from reference TRBV2 and TRBJ1-5, is as follows: EPEVTQTPSHQVTQMGQEVILRCVPISNHLYFYWYRQILGQKVEFLVSFYNNEISEKSEIFDDQFSVERPDGSNFTLKIRSTKLEDSAMYFCASSPLEGGDQPQHFGDGTRLSIL.

The chain carries TRBV6-5 and TRBJ1-1; no reliable D call. CDR3 length: 14 residues. V lost 0 bases and J 6 bases, leaving 11 bases between the germline ends. The germline CDR1 and CDR2 sequences are MNHEY and SVGAGI. CDR3: CASSYSTAGAEAFF. DNA of the CDR3: TGTGCCAGCAGTTACTCCACAGCGGGAGCTGAAGCTTTCTTT.

The chain uses TRBV5-6 and TRBJ1-2; D possibly corresponds to TRBD1 (6 bases). Germline V gene lookup returns CDR1 SGHDT and CDR2 YYEEEE. The V and J ends lost 4 bases and 3 bases respectively, with 16 bases between them. The length of the CDR3 is 15 residues. This CDR3 reads CASSAIEQGYYGYTF. In DNA form, the CDR3 reads TGTGCCAGCAGCGCGATTGAACAGGGTTACTATGGCTACACCTTC. Full variable domain (remainder filled in from reference TRBV5-6 and TRBJ1-2): DAGVTQSPTHLIKTRGQQVTLRCSPKSGHDTVSWYQQALGQGPQFIFQYYEEEERQRGNFPDRFSGHQFPNYSSELNVNALLLGDSALYLCASSAIEQGYYGYTFGSGTRLTVV.

This chain uses TRBV5-4 with TRBJ1-2, with no clear D. Trimming left V 4 bases short and J 0 bases short, with 13 bases between. Germline CDR1 reads SGHNT; CDR2 reads YYREEE (reference sequence). The CDR3 sequence is 15 residues long. CDR3 amino acids: CASSPRRVSNYGYTF. The CDR3 DNA reads as TGTGCCAGCAGCCCAAGACGGGTTTCTAACTATGGCTACACCTTC.

The chain uses TRBV7-2 and TRBJ2-5; TRBD2 aligns across 11 bases. CDR3 length: 17 amino acids. J was trimmed by 2 bases and V by 3 bases; bases with no gene match: 8. CDR1 and CDR2 from the germline V gene are SGHTA and FQGNSA. The CDR3 protein is CASSLLAGGREQETQYF. CDR3 DNA sequence: TGTGCCAGCAGCTTGCTAGCGGGGGGCCGAGAGCAAGAGACCCAGTACTTC.

The rearrangement uses TRBV5-1 and TRBJ2-5; 9 nucleotides line up with TRBD2. Germline loops: CDR1 SGHRS, CDR2 YFSETQ. The CDR3 is made up of 15 amino acids. Losses at the gene ends were 0 bases for V and 2 bases for J; bases not matched to a gene: 2. The CDR3 reads CASSLGRGGQETQYF. The CDR3 DNA sequence: TGCGCCAGCAGCTTGGGGCGGGGGGGGCAAGAGACCCAGTACTTC.

This chain connects TRBV7-2 to TRBJ2-3; a possible D gene is TRBD2 (6 bases). Trimming removed 7 bases from V and 2 bases from J, with 22 bases in between. Germline V CDR1 and CDR2: SGHTA, FQGNSA. The CDR3 runs to 17 residues. DNA of the CDR3: TGTGCCAGCATCCTCCGCGTAGTGGGACTGAACACAGATACGCAGTATTTT. Its translation: CASILRVVGLNTDTQYF.

The chain uses TRBV19 and TRBJ2-4; 7 nucleotides line up with TRBD1. V gave up 1 base and J gave up 2 bases; unmatched junction bases: 2. Per germline, CDR1 LNHDA and CDR2 SQIVND (reference sequence). CDR3 size: 15 residues. CDR3 sequence (DNA): TGTGCCAGTAGTATAGCAGGGGGTCCCAAAAACATTCAGTACTTC. Translated: CASSIAGGPKNIQYF.

This clone has only a few counts. This sequence joins TRBV27 and TRBJ2-3, with 7 bases fitting TRBD2. The CDR3 sequence is 16 residues long. The germline CDR1 and CDR2 sequences are MNHEY and SMNVEV (reference sequence). V dropped 6 bases and J dropped 1; count of bases not matched to a gene: 10. CDR3 sequence reads: CASSPYGLVGTDTQYF. For the CDR3, the DNA is TGTGCCAGCAGCCCATATGGACTAGTGGGCACAGATACGCAGTATTTT.

The chain links TRBV2 to TRBJ1-1; possibly TRBD1 for D (5 bases). The germline CDR1 and CDR2 sequences are SNHLY and FYNNEI. V was trimmed by 8 bases and J by 5 bases, leaving 15 bases between them. The CDR3 extends over 13 amino acids. CDR3 region: CASLPQGRTEAFF. The DNA for the CDR3 is TGTGCCAGCCTCCCCCAGGGTAGAACTGAAGCTTTCTTT.

This chain connects TRBV28 to TRBJ1-2; 7 positions match TRBD1. Germline CDR1 and CDR2: MDHEN and SYDVKM. This CDR3 is 16 amino acids long. The trim removed 5 bases at V and 3 bases at J, leaving 12 bases unmatched. The CDR3 loop reads CASSLSTGLYDYGYTF. The CDR3 DNA reads as TGTGCCAGCAGTCTATCGACAGGGTTATATGACTATGGCTACACCTTC.

This clone showed up just a few times. CDR3 protein: CASSTYRGGNQPQHF. The CDR3 DNA sequence: TGTGCCAGTAGTACCTACAGGGGGGGCAATCAGCCCCAGCATTTT. V and J are TRBV19 and TRBJ1-5, with 8 bases fitting TRBD1. V gave up 4 bases and J gave up 2 bases; unmatched junction bases: 4. Germline loops: CDR1 LNHDA, CDR2 SQIVND (reference sequence). This CDR3 contains 15 residues. The full variable domain, with the rest looked up from reference TRBV19 and TRBJ1-5, is DGGITQSPKYLFRKEGQNVTLSCEQNLNHDAMYWYRQDPGQGLRLIYYSQIVNDFQKGDIAEGYSVSREKKESFPLTVTSAQKNPTAFYLCASSTYRGGNQPQHFGDGTRLSIL.

The rearrangement links TRBV7-3 to TRBJ1-1, with 8 bases lining up with TRBD1. The germline gives CDR1 SGHTA, CDR2 FQGTGA. This CDR3 is 14 amino acids long. With 5 bases clipped from V and 1 base from J, the junction kept 3 bases outside the gene matches. CDR3 loop: CASSLGTGNTEAFF. Here the CDR3 DNA reads TGTGCCAGCAGCCTCGGGACAGGGAACACTGAAGCTTTCTTT. The whole variable domain, filled in from reference TRBV7-3 and TRBJ1-1, reads GAGVSQTPSNKVTEKGKYVELRCDPISGHTALYWYRQSLGQGPEFLIYFQGTGAADDSGLPNDRFFAVRPEGSVSTLKIQRTERGDSAVYLCASSLGTGNTEAFFGQGTRLTVV.

The chain combines TRBV6-5 with TRBJ1-5; D is perhaps TRBD1 (6 bases). The germline V gene has CDR1 MNHEY and CDR2 SVGAGI. The V end lost 7 bases, the J end lost 6 bases, and 16 bases lay between the germline ends. The CDR3 is 14 amino acids. CDR3 residues: CASKPQGYGQPQHF. CDR3 nucleotides: TGTGCCAGCAAACCCCAGGGGTATGGTCAGCCCCAGCATTTT.

The V gene is TRBV28, the J gene TRBJ2-7, with TRBD2 identical over 11 bases. Germline lookup yields CDR1 MDHEN and CDR2 SYDVKM. The CDR3 length is 17 residues. The J segment lost 3 bases and the V segment lost 11 bases, leaving 18 bases of the junction unmatched. The CDR3 DNA reads as TGTGCCCCCCTTGGTAAGGGGGAACTAGCGGGGGTCTACGAGCAGTACTTC. It is translated as CAPLGKGELAGVYEQYF.

This rearrangement joins TRBV6-1 to TRBJ2-7, with 8 positions matching TRBD1. V lost 3 bases and J lost 2; bases outside the gene matches: 6. There are 15 residues in the CDR3. Germline V lookup: CDR1 MNHNS, CDR2 SASEGT. Here the CDR3 DNA reads TGTGCCAGCAGTGAGTGGGGACAGGCTACCTACGAGCAGTACTTC. Translation: CASSEWGQATYEQYF.

Only a few counts were recorded for this clone. CDR3 protein: CASSLDGRGGYTF. CDR3 sequence (DNA): TGTGCCAGCAGCTTAGACGGGAGGGGGGGCTACACCTTC. V usage is TRBV7-2 and J usage is TRBJ1-2; a possible D gene is TRBD1 (6 bases). The V gene's germline CDR1 is SGHTA and CDR2 FQGNSA. The CDR3 runs 13 residues. V gave up 1 base and J gave up 8 bases, with 11 bases separating them.

V gene TRBV11-2 combines with J gene TRBJ2-5; D not resolved. With 3 bases removed from V and 4 bases from J, the gap between germline ends came to 6 bases. The CDR3 totals 12 residues. CDR1 is SGHAT, CDR2 FQNNGV, per germline. CDR3 bases: TGTGCCAGCAGCTTCCTTCGAGAGACCCAGTACTTC. Translated, it gives CASSFLRETQYF.

This clone was observed a single time. The chain couples TRBV10-3 to TRBJ2-5; a possible D gene is TRBD2 (5 bases). V was clipped by 10 bases and J by 7 bases, with 13 bases between them. CDR3 length: 11 residues. CDR1 and CDR2 (germline): ENHRY, SYGVKD. CDR3 bases: TGTGCCACTGCGGGTTTTGGGACCCAGTACTTC. This gives the protein CATAGFGTQYF.

The V gene is TRBV6-5, the J gene TRBJ1-2, with D tentatively TRBD1 (5 bases). Per the germline V gene, CDR1 is MNHEY and CDR2 is SVGAGI. Between the trimmed V and J ends, which lost 7 bases and 4 bases, there was a span of 16 bases. The CDR3 sequence is 14 residues long. The CDR3 DNA reads TGTGCCAGCACCCCTCTGTGGGGGGGCTATGGCTACACCTTC. This gives the protein CASTPLWGGYGYTF.